A selection of T cell receptor beta chains follows, all from one sample in a study of OX40 agonist ivuxolimab in advanced cancers. The assay was immunoSEQ multiplex PCR, and TCRdb's table has in-frame clones only and misses some. The sample has about 30,000 clones; 84% are singletons. The sequenced sample was CD4+ or CD8+ T cells sorted from blood, obtained in a trial of the OX40 agonist ivuxolimab. These receptors were taken from an adult with an advanced solid tumor such as melanoma, head and neck, liver or kidney cancer. The CDR3 runs from the conserved cysteine through the conserved F or W. D genes are given only for firm matches. Clone size appears in some rows only: once, few, many, or a class for an expanded clone.

V	D	J	size	length	DNA	CDR3
TRBV19	NA	TRBJ2-7	few	14	TGTGCCAGTAGTGTAGCAGGGCAGGGCTACGAGCAGTACTTC	CASSVAGQGYEQYF
TRBV11-2	NA	TRBJ2-7	once	11	TGTGCCAGCAGCTCCCTCTACGAGCAGTACTTC	CASSSLYEQYF
TRBV11-2	TRBD1	TRBJ2-7	NA	15	TGTGCCAGCAGTCAAAGTGGGACAGGGGAGGCCGAGCAGTACTTC	CASSQSGTGEAEQYF
TRBV2	NA	TRBJ2-2	NA	19	TGTGCCAGCAGTGAAGCGCCCGAACCCCCAACCCCGAACACCGGGGAGCTGTTTTTT	CASSEAPEPPTPNTGELFF
TRBV4-3	TRBD1	TRBJ2-7	NA	15	TGCGCCAGCAGCCGATCCGGGACAGGACTCTACGAGCAGTACTTC	CASSRSGTGLYEQYF
TRBV12-5	NA	TRBJ2-1	NA	12	TGTGCTAGTGGCGGTTACTCCAATGAGCAGTTCTTC	CASGGYSNEQFF
TRBV7-9	NA	TRBJ2-5	NA	13	TGTGCCAGCGAAGGGGGGGAGTTAGAGACCCAGTACTTC	CASEGGELETQYF
TRBV7-9	NA	TRBJ1-1	NA	13	TGTGCCAGCAGCTTTATCGGGAACACTGAAGCTTTCTTT	CASSFIGNTEAFF
TRBV9	NA	TRBJ2-5	NA	14	TGTGCCAGCAGCGTAGATGGAACCCAAGAGACCCAGTACTTC	CASSVDGTQETQYF
TRBV27	NA	TRBJ2-3	NA	16	TGTGCCAGCAGTCCCAAGGGGCGGTTTTCCACAGATACGCAGTATTTT	CASSPKGRFSTDTQYF
TRBV4-3	NA	TRBJ1-2	NA	16	TGCGCCAGCAGCCAAGTAAAAGGACGCCGGAACTATGGCTACACCTTC	CASSQVKGRRNYGYTF
TRBV4-1	NA	TRBJ2-5	once	15	TGCGCCAGCAGCCAAGTTACAGGTGACCAAGAGACCCAGTACTTC	CASSQVTGDQETQYF
TRBV2	NA	TRBJ1-5	NA	14	TGTGCCAGCCGCGGGACGGGAGGCAATCAGCCCCAGCATTTT	CASRGTGGNQPQHF
TRBV5-6	TRBD1	TRBJ2-7	few	18	TGTGCCAGCAGGTTGGGACAAGCCGGGACAGGGTATCTCTACGAGCAGTACTTC	CASRLGQAGTGYLYEQYF
TRBV5-8	NA	TRBJ2-1	NA	13	TGTGCCAGCAGCGCGAAGGGGCACAATGAGCAGTTCTTC	CASSAKGHNEQFF
TRBV5-5	NA	TRBJ1-1	NA	18	TGTGCCAGCAGCGTCGGATACCGAGGGGTTGGCGGGAACACTGAAGCTTTCTTT	CASSVGYRGVGGNTEAFF
TRBV7-8	NA	TRBJ2-3	NA	15	TGTGCCAGCAGCTTAGGGGCCGGCAGGCCGGATACGCAGTATTTT	CASSLGAGRPDTQYF
TRBV7-8	NA	TRBJ2-7	NA	15	TGTGCCAGCAGGAGGGAGGGCGGGGGCCTCAACGAGCAGTACTTC	CASRREGGGLNEQYF
TRBV19	NA	TRBJ2-7	NA	14	TGTGCCACCTCCATAGGGGGGGGCTCCTACGAGCAGTACTTC	CATSIGGGSYEQYF
TRBV6-5	NA	TRBJ2-5	NA	14	TGTGCCAGCAGTTTCTTAGGGGGTGGAGAGACCCAGTACTTC	CASSFLGGGETQYF
TRBV9	TRBD2	TRBJ2-2	NA	16	TGTGCCAGCAGCGCCTCCCCGGGGGGGCCGGCCGGGGAGCTGTTTTTT	CASSASPGGPAGELFF
TRBV6-1	NA	TRBJ2-7	NA	14	TGTGCCAGCAGTGAAGTAGGGGTTACCTACGAGCAGTACTTC	CASSEVGVTYEQYF
TRBV7-9	TRBD1	TRBJ1-3	NA	16	TGTGCCAGCAGCCCCGAACCCGACAGGGAAGGAAACACCATATATTTT	CASSPEPDREGNTIYF
TRBV6-1	NA	TRBJ2-7	once	13	TGTGCCAGCAGCCCCGGGCCTGCCTACGAGCAGTACTTC	CASSPGPAYEQYF
TRBV13	NA	TRBJ2-3	NA	12	TGTGCCAGCAGCCCCACTAGGAATACGCAGTATTTT	CASSPTRNTQYF
TRBV6-5	NA	TRBJ1-5	once	15	TGTGCCAGCAGTTCGGTCGCAGGGGGCAATCAGCCCCAGCATTTT	CASSSVAGGNQPQHF
TRBV28	NA	TRBJ1-1	NA	13	TGTGCCAGCAGTTTGGGGGGGGTAACTGAAGCTTTCTTT	CASSLGGVTEAFF
TRBV28	TRBD1	TRBJ2-7	NA	15	TGTGCCAGCAGTGAACCGGGACAGGGAGTCTACGAGCAGTACTTC	CASSEPGQGVYEQYF
TRBV4-1	NA	TRBJ1-2	NA	13	TGCGCCAGCAGCACACACCCTGCCTATGGCTACACCTTC	CASSTHPAYGYTF
TRBV4-1	NA	TRBJ2-5	NA	16	TGCGCCAGCAGCCAAGACCCGGGGCGCAGGGAAGAGACCCAGTACTTC	CASSQDPGRREETQYF
TRBV2	NA	TRBJ1-1	once	12	TGTGCCAGCAGGCGCTCCGGCGCTGAAGCTTTCTTT	CASRRSGAEAFF
TRBV29-1	NA	TRBJ2-3	NA	12	TGCAGCGTCCCCGAGGGGCCCGATACGCAGTATTTT	CSVPEGPDTQYF
TRBV5-1	NA	TRBJ1-1	NA	15	TGCGCCAGCAGCCCGGCCCCCCTACCCAACACTGAAGCTTTCTTT	CASSPAPLPNTEAFF
TRBV4-1	NA	TRBJ1-4	NA	15	TGCGCCAGCAGCCAGCGACAGCCAACTAATGAAAAACTGTTTTTT	CASSQRQPTNEKLFF
TRBV6-1	TRBD2	TRBJ2-4	NA	16	TGTGCCAGCAGTGACACGGGAGGACGCAGTAAAAACATTCAGTACTTC	CASSDTGGRSKNIQYF
TRBV7-3	TRBD2	TRBJ2-1	NA	15	TGTGCCAGCAGTCCCGGGACTAGCGGGGGTTATGAGCAGTTCTTC	CASSPGTSGGYEQFF
TRBV4-3	NA	TRBJ1-1	few	16	TGCGCCAGCAGCCAAGACTTCCTTGGGGGCCGGACTGAAGCTTTCTTT	CASSQDFLGGRTEAFF
TRBV10-3	NA	TRBJ2-1	NA	15	TGTGCCATCAGTGAGTCGAGGCCTGGGGGGAATGAGCAGTTCTTC	CAISESRPGGNEQFF
TRBV7-6	NA	TRBJ2-3	NA	13	TGTGCCAGCAGTCCAGGGGTGACAGATACGCAGTATTTT	CASSPGVTDTQYF
TRBV27	NA	TRBJ2-3	NA	13	TGTGCCAGCAAAGATCTAGCAGCAGATACGCAGTATTTT	CASKDLAADTQYF
TRBV2	NA	TRBJ1-2	NA	12	TGTGCCAGCAGAACAGCGCTTGATGGCTACACCTTC	CASRTALDGYTF
TRBV5-1	TRBD2	TRBJ2-1	NA	16	TGCGCCAGCAGCACTCGGACTAGAGACCTCTACAATGAGCAGTTCTTC	CASSTRTRDLYNEQFF
TRBV27	TRBD2	TRBJ2-2	NA	12	TGTGCCAGCCGGGGGGAGTACGGGGAGCTGTTTTTT	CASRGEYGELFF
TRBV13	TRBD2	TRBJ2-5	once	19	TGTGCCAGCAGCTCCGAGGGCGGGGGACTAGCGGGAGGGTTAGAGACCCAGTACTTC	CASSSEGGGLAGGLETQYF
TRBV15	TRBD2	TRBJ2-7	NA	15	TGTGCCACCAGCAGAGATCCGGCTAGCGGGAACGAGCAGTACTTC	CATSRDPASGNEQYF
TRBV20-1	NA	TRBJ1-1	NA	11	TGCAGGAAAGGCCGGGGCACTGAAGCTTTCTTT	CRKGRGTEAFF